These 18 T cell receptor beta chains originate from one sample sequenced in a study of T cells in Graves' hyperthyroidism and ophthalmopathy (dated by TCRdb to about 2019). Receptor libraries were prepared by multiplex PCR. The sample was run on an Illumina HiSeq 2000. The TCR beta CDR3 regions were amplified from the RNA transcripts. A first-round RT-PCR of the TCR CDR3 used the HTBI primer set with the Qiagen OneStep RT-PCR kit. Clones were called with MiXCR by TCRdb after fastp trimmed the public reads at Q25, and only in-frame beta chains were retained. Rows are combined by CDR3 protein, so each entry shows the most common genes and DNA. This sample is represented by about 560,000 distinct CDR3 sequences; roughly 17% of them were singletons. About 18% of the sample is taken by the ten largest. What was sequenced was blood. These receptors all stem from a woman younger than 35 with Graves' hyperthyroidism.

This clonotype was detected many times. This chain links TRBV12-3 or TRBV12-4 with TRBJ2-1, with a tentative D call TRBD2 (5 bases). There are 16 residues in the CDR3. Trimming left V 5 bases short and J 0 bases short, with 14 bases between. In nucleotides, the CDR3 is TGTGCCAGCAGTGCCCCGCGCGGAGGCTCCTACAATGAGCAGTTCTTC. It translates to CASSAPRGGSYNEQFF.

V is TRBV7-9 and J is TRBJ2-5; 8 nucleotides line up with TRBD2. This CDR3 spans 16 amino acids. CDR1 is SEHNR and CDR2 is FQNEAQ in the germline V gene (reference sequence). V shed 5 bases and J 5 bases; nucleotides not matched to a gene: 13. The CDR3 coding sequence is TGTGCCAGCAGCCAAATAAGCGGTAGCGGGGTGGAGACCCAGTACTTC. Protein: CASSQISGSGVETQYF.

The chain recombines TRBV12-3 or TRBV12-4 with TRBJ2-5; D call uncertain. The CDR3 is 13 residues long. V lost 8 bases to trimming and J lost 2 bases, with 12 bases between them. The CDR3 is CASQPTVQETQYF. The CDR3 DNA is TGTGCCAGCCAACCGACGGTGCAAGAGACCCAGTACTTC.

This clonotype appeared a few times. This chain uses TRBV4-1 with TRBJ2-7; 7 bases fit TRBD2. CDR3 length: 15 amino acids. Per the germline V gene, CDR1 is MGHRA and CDR2 is YSYEKL. V shed 2 bases, J shed 6 bases, and the junction held 10 bases outside the gene matches. CDR3 loop: CASSQSSGIIGEQYF. The CDR3 DNA reads as TGCGCCAGCAGCCAATCGAGCGGGATTATTGGCGAGCAGTACTTC.

This clonotype was seen ten or more times. The chain employs TRBV3-1 and TRBJ1-6; D is perhaps TRBD1 (5 bases). Germline V CDR1 and CDR2: LGHDT, YNNKEL (reference sequence). The CDR3 has 13 residues. V was shortened by 4 bases and J by 6 bases, with 7 bases between the two germline ends. The CDR3 DNA reads TGTGCCAGCAGCCGGGACTTTAATTCACCCCTCCACTTT. Protein product: CASSRDFNSPLHF.

The chain is built from TRBV6-4 and TRBJ1-2; D not certain. Germline-derived CDR1 and CDR2 are MRHNA and SNTAGT. V dropped 0 bases and J dropped 7 bases, with 3 bases sitting between them. This CDR3 is built from 11 residues. In DNA, the CDR3 is TGTGCCAGCAGTGACTCTGTTGGCTACACCTTC. This gives the protein CASSDSVGYTF.

This clonotype occurred many times. This chain links TRBV29-1 with TRBJ2-4; either TRBD1 or TRBD2 may supply D (5 bases each). V gave up 1 base and J gave up 6 bases, with 10 bases separating them. This CDR3 region has 13 residues. From germline, CDR1 is SQVTM and CDR2 ANQGSEA. CDR3: CSVEVPGLNIQYF. CDR3 in DNA: TGCAGCGTTGAAGTGCCGGGGCTAAACATTCAGTACTTC. The whole variable domain, filled in from reference TRBV29-1 and TRBJ2-4, reads SAVISQKPSRDICQRGTSLTIQCQVDSQVTMMFWYRQQPGQSLTLIATANQGSEATYESGFVIDKFPISRPNLTFSTLTVSNMSPEDSSIYLCSVEVPGLNIQYFGAGTRLSVL.

This clonotype was detected ten times or more. The chain employs TRBV3-1 and TRBJ1-5; D not resolved. Germline V lookup: CDR1 LGHDT, CDR2 YNNKEL (reference sequence). V was pared by 1 base and J by 9 bases, with 7 bases between. The CDR3 contains 12 residues. The CDR3 region is CASSQAFAPQHF. The CDR3 bases are TGTGCCAGCAGCCAAGCCTTCGCGCCCCAGCATTTT.

In this sample, this clonotype turned up many times. One end of the junction does not line up with germline, which may come from a read error. The V call is TRBV29-1, the J call TRBJ2-5, with D uncertain. CDR1 is SQVTM, CDR2 ANQGSEA, per germline. The CDR3 totals 12 residues. In DNA form, the CDR3 reads TGCAGCGAGTGGTCAGGCCAAGACACCCAGTACTTC. Translated, it gives CSEWSGQDTQYF.

V gene TRBV20-1 combines with J gene TRBJ2-5; possibly TRBD1 for D (6 bases). Trimming removed 1 base from V and 5 bases from J, with 11 bases in between. Germline V gene data show CDR1 as DFQATT and CDR2 as SNEGSKA (reference sequence). The length of the CDR3 is 13 residues. The CDR3 DNA reads as TGCAGTGCTAGAGGGGGGCTTCGGGAGACCCAGTACTTC. It specifies CSARGGLRETQYF.

Turning to this clonotype: This may stem from a read error, because a much larger clone lies one nucleotide away. The chain combines TRBV12-3 or TRBV12-4 with TRBJ2-1; TRBD2 is a possible D gene (6 bases). Deletions cut 3 bases from V and 10 bases from J, with 22 bases between. The CDR3 contains 16 residues. In DNA, the CDR3 is TGTGCCAGCAGTTTTCCGACACTACGGGGGACCTACGAGCAGTTCTTC. This codes for CASSFPTLRGTYEQFF.

This clonotype was found a few times. This sequence joins TRBV20-1 and TRBJ2-3; tentatively, D is TRBD2 (7 bases). Germline values: CDR1 DFQATT, CDR2 SNEGSKA (reference sequence). Trimming stripped 5 bases from V and 2 bases from J, with 14 bases between. CDR3 length: 14 amino acids. The CDR3 loop reads CSAEQGGVTDTQYF. The CDR3 nucleotides are TGCAGTGCTGAGCAAGGGGGGGTCACAGATACGCAGTATTTT.

The chain recombines TRBV29-1 with TRBJ1-2, with D tentatively TRBD1 (6 bases). Looked up from germline, CDR1 is SQVTM and CDR2 is ANQGSEA. Trimming removed 4 bases at V and 0 bases at J, with 15 bases between. The CDR3 is 15 residues long. In DNA, the CDR3 is TGCAGCGTTGGGGATGGGGGGCAAGCTAACTATGGCTACACCTTC. This sequence encodes CSVGDGGQANYGYTF.

This clonotype was found many times. The V call is TRBV6-1, the J call TRBJ2-3, with D uncertain. This CDR3 region has 16 residues. CDR1 and CDR2 from the germline V gene are MNHNS and SASEGT. V was pared by 0 bases and J by 4 bases, with 14 bases between. The CDR3 loop is CASSEAHYFTADTQYF. In DNA, the CDR3 is TGTGCCAGCAGTGAAGCTCACTACTTTACTGCAGATACGCAGTATTTT.

This clonotype has at least ten counts. This chain links TRBV5-1 with TRBJ1-1; D gene ambiguous. Trimming left V 1 base short and J 4 bases short, with 17 bases between. The CDR3 has 16 residues. The germline CDR1 and CDR2 sequences are SGHRS and YFSETQ. Written as DNA, the CDR3 is TGCGCCAGCAGCTTGAACCCTGCCAGGCGGAGCACTGAAGCTTTCTTT. It specifies CASSLNPARRSTEAFF.

The sample holds a few counts of this clonotype. This chain links TRBV4-1 with TRBJ1-5; D perhaps matches TRBD1 (5 bases). The germline V gene encodes CDR1 MGHRA and CDR2 YSYEKL. The V and J ends lost 0 bases and 1 base respectively, with 13 bases between them. This CDR3 has 17 amino acids. The CDR3 region is CASSQDWRGESNQPQHF. CDR3 coding DNA: TGCGCCAGCAGCCAAGATTGGCGGGGGGAGAGCAATCAGCCCCAGCATTTT.

V is TRBV12-5 and J is TRBJ1-4; D gene uncertain. The V end was cut by 7 bases, the J end by 8 bases, with 11 bases between. Germline CDR1 reads LGHNT; CDR2 reads FRNRAP. CDR3 length equals 12 residues. This chain's CDR3 is CASAGSGEKLFF. In nucleotides, the CDR3 is TGTGCTAGTGCTGGGAGCGGAGAAAAACTGTTTTTT. Together with reference TRBV12-5 and TRBJ1-4, the CDR3 gives the full variable domain: DARVTQTPRHKVTEMGQEVTMRCQPILGHNTVFWYRQTMMQGLELLAYFRNRAPLDDSGMPKDRFSAEMPDATLATLKIQPSEPRDSAVYFCASAGSGEKLFFGSGTQLSVL.

This clonotype was recorded at least ten times. The chain recombines TRBV25-1 with TRBJ2-7; D tentatively fits TRBD1 or TRBD2 (6 bases each). The CDR3 is made up of 15 amino acids. In germline, CDR1 is MGHDK, CDR2 SYGVNS. V was shortened by 5 bases and J by 2 bases, with 16 bases between the two germline ends. CDR3 amino acids: CASSPTGAGAYEQYF. CDR3 bases: TGTGCCAGCAGTCCAACGGGGGCGGGTGCCTACGAGCAGTACTTC.